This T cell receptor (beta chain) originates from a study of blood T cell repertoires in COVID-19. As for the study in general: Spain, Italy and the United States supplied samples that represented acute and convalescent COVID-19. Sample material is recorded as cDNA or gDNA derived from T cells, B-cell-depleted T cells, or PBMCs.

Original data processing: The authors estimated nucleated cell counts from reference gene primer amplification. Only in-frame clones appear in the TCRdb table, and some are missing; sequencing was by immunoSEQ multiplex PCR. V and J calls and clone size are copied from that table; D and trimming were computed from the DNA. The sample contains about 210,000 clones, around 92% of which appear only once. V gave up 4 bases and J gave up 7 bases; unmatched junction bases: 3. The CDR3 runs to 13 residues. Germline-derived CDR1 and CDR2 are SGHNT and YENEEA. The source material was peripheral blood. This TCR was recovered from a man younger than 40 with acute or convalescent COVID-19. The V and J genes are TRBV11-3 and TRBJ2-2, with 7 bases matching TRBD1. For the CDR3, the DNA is TGTGCCAGCAGCTCGACAGGGATCGGGGAGCTGTTTTTT. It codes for CASSSTGIGELFF.